Listed below are T cell receptor beta chains from one sample, sequenced in a study of blood T cells in healthy people across ages. Via MiXCR, TCRdb re-called the 5' RACE reads, giving one row per CDR3 protein. The sample holds about 570,000 distinct CDR3 sequences, 27% seen once. The sequenced sample consisted of blood. These receptors all stem from a woman between 65 and 79 years old in good health. The CDR3 runs from the conserved cysteine through the conserved F or W. Fields, in order: J gene, V gene, D gene, clone size, CDR3 DNA, CDR3 protein. A D gene is named only where the DNA matches it firmly. Expanded clones get a size class; other rows say once, few or many, or leave the size out.

>TRBJ1-4|TRBV7-8|TRBD1|few
TGTGCCAGCAGCTTACGGACAGGAGGTCTTTTAACTGGAGAAAAACTGTTTTTT
CASSLRTGGLLTGEKLFF
>TRBJ1-2|TRBV3-1|NA|few
TGTGCCAGCAGCCGACGGGGCGCGTTGACCTTC
CASSRRGALTF
>TRBJ1-1|TRBV12-3/TRBV12-4|TRBD1|NA
TGTGCCAGCAGTTTAATAGGGACAGGGCGTTCCGCTTTCTTT
CASSLIGTGRSAFF
>TRBJ1-2|TRBV20-1|TRBD1|few
TGCAGTGCTAGAGATCCCAGGGGGAACTATGGCTACACCTTC
CSARDPRGNYGYTF
>TRBJ1-1|TRBV6-6|TRBD1|NA
TGTGCCAGCAGTTACGGCGACAGGGGCGGCACTGAAGCTTTCTTT
CASSYGDRGGTEAFF
>TRBJ2-7|TRBV7-2|NA|few
TGTACCAGCAGCTCTAGCGACAATGGGCTCGAGCAGTACTTC
CTSSSSDNGLEQYF
>TRBJ2-1|TRBV27|NA|NA
TGTGCCAGCAGTTTAGCGGGGGCGGTGGGCAATGAGCAGTTCTTC
CASSLAGAVGNEQFF
>TRBJ2-5|TRBV6-5|TRBD1|few
TGTGCCAGCAGTTACGGGACAGGGAGAGGGGGAGAGACCCAGTACTTC
CASSYGTGRGGETQYF
>TRBJ2-5|TRBV20-1|TRBD2|few
TGCAGTGCAAGAAAAGCGGGGACCGGAGAGACCCAGTACTTC
CSARKAGTGETQYF
>TRBJ2-5|TRBV15|NA|NA
TGTGCCACCAGCAGAGATTTGTTGGAGACCCAGTACTTC
CATSRDLLETQYF
>TRBJ2-3|TRBV20-1|NA|few
TGCAGTGCCCAGCTCGGGGGGCGTAGCACAGATACGCAGTATTTT
CSAQLGGRSTDTQYF
>TRBJ1-6|TRBV5-5|NA|NA
TGTGCCAGCAGCTCACTCAGGGGAGTGGGATCACCCCTCCACTTT
CASSSLRGVGSPLHF
>TRBJ1-1|TRBV20-1|NA|NA
TGCAGTGCTAGGTCTGGGACTGAAGCTTTCTTT
CSARSGTEAFF
>TRBJ2-1|TRBV20-1|NA|many
TGCAGTGCTAGAGATTCACGTGGGCCCGGGAACAATGAGCAGTTCTTC
CSARDSRGPGNNEQFF
>TRBJ2-7|TRBV6-1|NA|NA
TGTGCCAGCAGTGAAGAGGGGCAGTACTTC
CASSEEGQYF
>TRBJ2-5|TRBV20-1|NA|few
TGCAGTGCTCAATACAGGGTTTCGGAGACCCAGTACTTC
CSAQYRVSETQYF
>TRBJ1-2|TRBV20-1|TRBD1|NA
TGCAGTGCTCGGACAGGGCGGGGCTATGGCTACACCTTC
CSARTGRGYGYTF
>TRBJ2-7|TRBV27|NA|NA
TGTGCCAGCAGTTTGGCGCAGGGTAATTGGTACGAGCAGTACTTC
CASSLAQGNWYEQYF
>TRBJ2-1|TRBV5-5|TRBD2|NA
TGTGCCAGCAGCTTCCTCCTAGCGGGCCCCAATGAGCAGTTCTTC
CASSFLLAGPNEQFF
>TRBJ2-7|TRBV10-3|TRBD1|few
TGTGCCATCACTCCGGGACAGGGGTATTCCGAGCAGTACTTC
CAITPGQGYSEQYF
>TRBJ2-1|TRBV19|TRBD2|NA
TGTGCCAGTAGTATAGCCGGGACTAGCGGGGCCAATGAGCAGTTCTTC
CASSIAGTSGANEQFF
>TRBJ2-7|TRBV4-3|NA|NA
TGCGCCAGCAGCCAAGTGCAGGGCTACGAGCAGTACTTC
CASSQVQGYEQYF
>TRBJ2-7|TRBV4-3|NA|NA
TGCGCCAGCAGCCAAGAAAAGGGTAGGAACGAGCAGTACTTC
CASSQEKGRNEQYF
>TRBJ1-1|TRBV7-2|NA|NA
TGTGCCAGCAGCCTCCGACAAAGGAGGAACACTGAAGCTTTCTTT
CASSLRQRRNTEAFF
>TRBJ1-4|TRBV7-9|NA|NA
TGTGCAACGAGGGGAATCGGTGAAAAACTGTTTTTT
CATRGIGEKLFF
>TRBJ2-5|TRBV18|NA|few
TGTGCCAGCTCACCCACTTTAGGGGAGACCCAGTACTTC
CASSPTLGETQYF